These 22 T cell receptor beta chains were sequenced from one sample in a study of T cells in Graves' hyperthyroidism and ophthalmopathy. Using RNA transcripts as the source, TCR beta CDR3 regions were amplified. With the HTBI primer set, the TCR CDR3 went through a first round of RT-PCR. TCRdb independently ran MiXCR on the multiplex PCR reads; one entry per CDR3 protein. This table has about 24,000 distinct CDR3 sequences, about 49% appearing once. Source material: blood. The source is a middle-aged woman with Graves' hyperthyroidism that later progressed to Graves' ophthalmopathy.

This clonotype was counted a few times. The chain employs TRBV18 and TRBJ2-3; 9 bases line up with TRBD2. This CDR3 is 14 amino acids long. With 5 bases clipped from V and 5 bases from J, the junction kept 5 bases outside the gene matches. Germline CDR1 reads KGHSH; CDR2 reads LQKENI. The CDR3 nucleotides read TGTGCCAGCTCATCCCCACTAGCGGGAGATACGCAGTATTTT. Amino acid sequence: CASSSPLAGDTQYF.

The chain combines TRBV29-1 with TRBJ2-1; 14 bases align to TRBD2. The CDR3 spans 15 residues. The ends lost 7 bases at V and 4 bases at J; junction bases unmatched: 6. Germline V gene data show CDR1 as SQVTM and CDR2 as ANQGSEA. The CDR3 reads CSASGTSGGYNEQFF. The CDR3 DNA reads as TGCAGCGCCTCCGGGACTAGCGGGGGATACAATGAGCAGTTCTTC.

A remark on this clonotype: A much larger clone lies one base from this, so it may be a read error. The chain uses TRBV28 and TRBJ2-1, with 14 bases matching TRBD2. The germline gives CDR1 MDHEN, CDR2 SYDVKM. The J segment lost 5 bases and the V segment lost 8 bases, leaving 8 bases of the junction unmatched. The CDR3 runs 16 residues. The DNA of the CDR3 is TGTGCCAGCGCCGGGACTAGCGGGGGAGGTCACAATGAGCAGTTCTTC. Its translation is CASAGTSGGGHNEQFF.

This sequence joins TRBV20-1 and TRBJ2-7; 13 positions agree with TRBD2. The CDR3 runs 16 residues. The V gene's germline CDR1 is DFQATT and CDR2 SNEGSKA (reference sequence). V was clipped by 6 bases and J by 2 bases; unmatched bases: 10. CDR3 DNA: TGCAGTGCCCGGACTAGCGGGAGTATGTTGCCCTACGAGCAGTACTTC. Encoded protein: CSARTSGSMLPYEQYF.

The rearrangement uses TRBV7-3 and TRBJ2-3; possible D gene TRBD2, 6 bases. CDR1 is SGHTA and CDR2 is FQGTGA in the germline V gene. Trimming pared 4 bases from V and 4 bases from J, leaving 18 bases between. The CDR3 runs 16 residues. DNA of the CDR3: TGTGCCAGCAGCTCGCAAGGGCCCCGGGGGTCAGATACGCAGTATTTT. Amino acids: CASSSQGPRGSDTQYF.

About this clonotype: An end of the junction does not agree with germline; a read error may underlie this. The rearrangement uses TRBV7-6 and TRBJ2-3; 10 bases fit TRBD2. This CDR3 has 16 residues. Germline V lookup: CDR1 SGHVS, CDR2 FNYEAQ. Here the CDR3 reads CVSSLGTSGETDTQYF. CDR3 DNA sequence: TGTGTCAGCAGCTTGGGTACTAGCGGGGAGACAGATACGCAGTATTTT. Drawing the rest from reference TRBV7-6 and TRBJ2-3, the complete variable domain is GAGVSQSPRYKVTKRGQDVALRCDPISGHVSLYWYRQALGQGPEFLTYFNYEAQQDKSGLPNDRFSAERPEGSISTLTIQRTEQRDSAMYRCVSSLGTSGETDTQYFGPGTRLTVL.

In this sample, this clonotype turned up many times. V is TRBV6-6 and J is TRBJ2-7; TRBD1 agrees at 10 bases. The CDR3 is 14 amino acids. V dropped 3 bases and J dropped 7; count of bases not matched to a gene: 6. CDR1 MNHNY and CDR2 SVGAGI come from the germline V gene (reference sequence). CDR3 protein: CASSYGTGAWEQYF. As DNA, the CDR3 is TGTGCCAGCAGTTATGGGACAGGGGCTTGGGAGCAGTACTTC.

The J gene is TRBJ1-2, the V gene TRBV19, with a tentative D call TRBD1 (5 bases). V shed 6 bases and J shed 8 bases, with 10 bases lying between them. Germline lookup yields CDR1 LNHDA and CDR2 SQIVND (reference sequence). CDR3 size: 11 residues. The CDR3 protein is CASSRAEGYTF. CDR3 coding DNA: TGTGCCAGTAGCAGGGCGGAGGGCTACACCTTC.

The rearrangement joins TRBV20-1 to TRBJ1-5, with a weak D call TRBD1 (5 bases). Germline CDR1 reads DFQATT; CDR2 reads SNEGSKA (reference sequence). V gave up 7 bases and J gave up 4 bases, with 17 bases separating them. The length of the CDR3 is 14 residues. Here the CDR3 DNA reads TGCAGTGTTGTCACCACAGGTTTAAATCAGCCCCAGCATTTT. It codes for CSVVTTGLNQPQHF.

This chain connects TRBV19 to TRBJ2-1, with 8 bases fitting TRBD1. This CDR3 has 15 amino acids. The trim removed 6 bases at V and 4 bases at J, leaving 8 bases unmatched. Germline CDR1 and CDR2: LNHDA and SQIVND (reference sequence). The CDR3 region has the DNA TGTGCCAGTAGCTTCGGACAGGGATCTTACAATGAGCAGTTCTTC. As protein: CASSFGQGSYNEQFF.

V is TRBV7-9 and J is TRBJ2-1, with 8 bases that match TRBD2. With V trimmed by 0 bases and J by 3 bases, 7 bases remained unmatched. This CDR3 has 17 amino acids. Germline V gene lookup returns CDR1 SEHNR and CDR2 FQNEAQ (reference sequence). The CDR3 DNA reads TGTGCCAGCAGCTTAGCGAAGGTTAGCGGGGACTACAATGAGCAGTTCTTC. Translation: CASSLAKVSGDYNEQFF.

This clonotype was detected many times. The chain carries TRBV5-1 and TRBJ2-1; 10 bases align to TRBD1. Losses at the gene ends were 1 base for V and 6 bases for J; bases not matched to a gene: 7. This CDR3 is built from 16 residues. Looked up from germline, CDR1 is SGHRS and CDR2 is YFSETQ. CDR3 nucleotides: TGCGCCAGCAGCTTGTCGCTTAGGGACAGGGGCAATGAGCAGTTCTTC. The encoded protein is CASSLSLRDRGNEQFF.

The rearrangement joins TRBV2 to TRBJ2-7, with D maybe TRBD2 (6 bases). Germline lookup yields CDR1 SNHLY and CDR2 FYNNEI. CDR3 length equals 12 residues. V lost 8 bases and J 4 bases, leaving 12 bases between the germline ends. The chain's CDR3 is CASRVGGYEQYF. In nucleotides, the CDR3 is TGTGCCAGCCGTGTCGGGGGATACGAGCAGTACTTC. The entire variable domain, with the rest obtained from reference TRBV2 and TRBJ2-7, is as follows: EPEVTQTPSHQVTQMGQEVILRCVPISNHLYFYWYRQILGQKVEFLVSFYNNEISEKSEIFDDQFSVERPDGSNFTLKIRSTKLEDSAMYFCASRVGGYEQYFGPGTRLTVT.

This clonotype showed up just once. CDR3 DNA sequence: TGTGCCAGCAGCTCCAGCGGGAGAGTTATGGGCACCGGGGAGCTGTTTTTT. It is translated as CASSSSGRVMGTGELFF. The rearrangement links TRBV6-6 to TRBJ2-2, with 8 bases identical to TRBD2. The CDR3 contains 17 residues. The V gene end was trimmed by 6 bases and the J gene end by 4 bases; junction bases not matched to a gene: 13. CDR1 is MNHNY, CDR2 SVGAGI, per germline (reference sequence).

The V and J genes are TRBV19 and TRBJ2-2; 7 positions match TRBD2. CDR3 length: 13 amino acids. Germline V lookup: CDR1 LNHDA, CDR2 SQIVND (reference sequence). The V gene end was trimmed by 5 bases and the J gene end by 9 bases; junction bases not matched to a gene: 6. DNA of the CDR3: TGTGCCAGTAGTCCCGCCGGGAGGAGGGAGCTGTTTTTT. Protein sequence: CASSPAGRRELFF.

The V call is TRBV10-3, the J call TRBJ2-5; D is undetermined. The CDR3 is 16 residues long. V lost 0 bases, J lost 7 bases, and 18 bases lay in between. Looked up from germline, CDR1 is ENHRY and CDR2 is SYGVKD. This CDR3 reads CAISESGRMSSGTQYF. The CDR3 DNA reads TGTGCCATCAGTGAGTCGGGCAGAATGAGCTCAGGGACCCAGTACTTC.

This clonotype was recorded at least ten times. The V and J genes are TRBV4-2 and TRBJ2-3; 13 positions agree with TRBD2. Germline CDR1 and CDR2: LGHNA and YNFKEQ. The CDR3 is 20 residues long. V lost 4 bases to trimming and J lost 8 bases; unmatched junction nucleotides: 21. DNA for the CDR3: TGTGCCAGCAGCCCCCGGACTAGCGGGAGATTTTCCGGCCAGATAAGTACGCAGTATTTT. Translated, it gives CASSPRTSGRFSGQISTQYF.

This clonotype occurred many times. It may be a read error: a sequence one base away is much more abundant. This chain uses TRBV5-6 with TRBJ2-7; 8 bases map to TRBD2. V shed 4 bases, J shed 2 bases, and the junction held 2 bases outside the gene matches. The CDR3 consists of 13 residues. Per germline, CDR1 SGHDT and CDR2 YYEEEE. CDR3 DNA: TGTGCCAGCAGCCCCGGGAGGGCCTACGAGCAGTACTTC. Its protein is CASSPGRAYEQYF.

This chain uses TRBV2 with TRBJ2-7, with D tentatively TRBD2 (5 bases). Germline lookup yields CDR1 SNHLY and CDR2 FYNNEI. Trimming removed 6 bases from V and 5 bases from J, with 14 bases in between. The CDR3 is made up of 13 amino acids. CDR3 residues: CASSLLAADEQYF. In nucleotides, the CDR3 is TGTGCCAGCAGCTTATTAGCAGCGGACGAGCAGTACTTC.

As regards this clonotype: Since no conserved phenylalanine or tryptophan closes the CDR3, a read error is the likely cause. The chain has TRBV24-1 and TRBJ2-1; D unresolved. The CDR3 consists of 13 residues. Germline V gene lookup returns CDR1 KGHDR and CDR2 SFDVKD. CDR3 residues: CAISDLWGKEQFL. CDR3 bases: TGTGCCATCAGTGATTTGTGGGGAAAAGAGCAGTTCTTG.

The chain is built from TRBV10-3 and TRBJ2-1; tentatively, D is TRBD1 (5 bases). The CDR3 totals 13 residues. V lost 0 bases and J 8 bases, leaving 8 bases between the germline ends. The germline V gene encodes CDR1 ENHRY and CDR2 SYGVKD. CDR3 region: CAISESREDEQFF. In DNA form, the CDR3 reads TGTGCCATCAGTGAGTCCAGGGAAGATGAGCAGTTCTTC.

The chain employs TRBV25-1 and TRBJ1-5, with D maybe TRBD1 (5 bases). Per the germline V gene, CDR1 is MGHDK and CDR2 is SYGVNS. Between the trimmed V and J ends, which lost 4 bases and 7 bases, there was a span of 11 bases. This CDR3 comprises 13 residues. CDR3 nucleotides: TGTGCCAGCAGTGTCCAGGGAGAACAGCCCCAGCATTTT. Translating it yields CASSVQGEQPQHF. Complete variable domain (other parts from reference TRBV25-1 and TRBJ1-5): EADIYQTPRYLVIGTGKKITLECSQTMGHDKMYWYQQDPGMELHLIHYSYGVNSTEKGDLSSESTVSRIRTEHFPLTLESARPSHTSQYLCASSVQGEQPQHFGDGTRLSIL.